The clone carrying this TCR beta chain was picked up a small number of times. Its target is not known. Trimming removed 6 bases from V and 1 base from J, with 6 bases in between. CDR1 is MNHNY, CDR2 SVGAGI, per germline (reference sequence). CDR3 size: 12 residues. This sample is drawn from a study of cytomegalovirus exposure and HLA in healthy donors. Study in general: Of the donors genotyped, approximately 410 in all, 75% to 85% fell in the Caucasian-associated ancestry cluster.

Whole-study findings and limits: Researchers had no immune exposure information except CMV serostatus available.

With 60 Vbeta and 13 Jbeta primers, the PCR was carried out. Some clones are missing from TCRdb's copy, which holds only in-frame ones; the method was immunoSEQ multiplex PCR. The table has approximately 130,000 clones, roughly 9.6% seen once; the top ten hold approximately 7.5%. The sample comprised PBMCs. This clonotype originated in a woman in her forties in good health and CMV-seropositive. The chain employs TRBV6-6 and TRBJ1-2; no reliable D call. CDR3 sequence reads: CASRSGNYGYTF. CDR3 nucleotides: TGTGCCAGCAGGAGCGGTAACTATGGCTACACCTTC.